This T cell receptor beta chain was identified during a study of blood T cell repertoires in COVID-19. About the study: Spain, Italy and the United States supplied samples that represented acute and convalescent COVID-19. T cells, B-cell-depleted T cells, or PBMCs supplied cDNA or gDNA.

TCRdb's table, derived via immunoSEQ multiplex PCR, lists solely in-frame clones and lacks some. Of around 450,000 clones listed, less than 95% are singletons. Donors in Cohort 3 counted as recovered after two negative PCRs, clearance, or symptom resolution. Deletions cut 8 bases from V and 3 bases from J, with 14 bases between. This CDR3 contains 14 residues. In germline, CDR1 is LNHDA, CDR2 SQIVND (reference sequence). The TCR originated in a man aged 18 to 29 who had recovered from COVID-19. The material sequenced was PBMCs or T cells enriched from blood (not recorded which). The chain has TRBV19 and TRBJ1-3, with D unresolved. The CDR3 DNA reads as TGTGCCAGTGGAGTCTCCGTGGGTGGAAACACCATATATTTT. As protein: CASGVSVGGNTIYF.